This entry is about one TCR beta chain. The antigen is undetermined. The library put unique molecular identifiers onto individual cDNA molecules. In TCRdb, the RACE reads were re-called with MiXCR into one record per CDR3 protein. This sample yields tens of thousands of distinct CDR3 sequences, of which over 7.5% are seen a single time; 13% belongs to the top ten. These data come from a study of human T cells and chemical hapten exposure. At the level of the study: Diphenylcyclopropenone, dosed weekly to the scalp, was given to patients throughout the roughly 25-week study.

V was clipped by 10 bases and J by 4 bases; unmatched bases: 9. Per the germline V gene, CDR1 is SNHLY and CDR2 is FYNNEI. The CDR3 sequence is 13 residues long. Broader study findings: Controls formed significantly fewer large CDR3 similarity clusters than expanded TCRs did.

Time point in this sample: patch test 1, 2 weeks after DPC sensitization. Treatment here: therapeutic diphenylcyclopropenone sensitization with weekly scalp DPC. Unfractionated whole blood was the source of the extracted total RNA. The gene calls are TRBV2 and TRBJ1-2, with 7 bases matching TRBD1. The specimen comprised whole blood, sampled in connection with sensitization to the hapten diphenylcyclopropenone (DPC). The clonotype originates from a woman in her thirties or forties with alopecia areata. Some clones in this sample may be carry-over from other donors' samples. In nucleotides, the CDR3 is TGTGCCAACCCTCAAGGGACAGCCTATGGCTACACCTTC. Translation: CANPQGTAYGYTF. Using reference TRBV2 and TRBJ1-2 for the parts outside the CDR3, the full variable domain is EPEVTQTPSHQVTQMGQEVILRCVPISNHLYFYWYRQILGQKVEFLVSFYNNEISEKSEIFDDQFSVERPDGSNFTLKIRSTKLEDSAMYFCANPQGTAYGYTFGSGTRLTVV.